This T cell receptor beta chain derives from a study of shared T cell receptors in the human thymus. The J segment lost 2 bases and the V segment lost 4 bases, leaving 5 bases of the junction unmatched. There are 15 residues in the CDR3. From germline, CDR1 is MDHEN and CDR2 SYDVKM. The repertoire was sequenced with immunoSEQ multiplex PCR; TCRdb's copy has only in-frame clones and lacks some. The profile shows more than 300,000 clones, approximately 95% of them singletons. Sequenced sample: thymocytes. The genes are TRBV28 and TRBJ1-2, with 9 bases lining up with TRBD1. This sequence originates from a human donor. Here the CDR3 DNA reads TGTGCCAGCAGTTGCCATGACAGGGGGAACTATGGCTACACCTTC. Translating gives CASSCHDRGNYGYTF.